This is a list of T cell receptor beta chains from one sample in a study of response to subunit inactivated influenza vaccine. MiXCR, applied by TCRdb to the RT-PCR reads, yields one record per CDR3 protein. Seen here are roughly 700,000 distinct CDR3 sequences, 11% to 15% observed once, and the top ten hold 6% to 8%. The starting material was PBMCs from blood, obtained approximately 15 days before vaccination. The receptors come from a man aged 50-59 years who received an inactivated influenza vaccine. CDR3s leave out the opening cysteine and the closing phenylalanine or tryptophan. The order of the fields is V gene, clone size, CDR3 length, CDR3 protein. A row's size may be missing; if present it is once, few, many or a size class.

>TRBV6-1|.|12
ASSPGQAWGTQY
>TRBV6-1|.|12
ASSEAGRKQPQH
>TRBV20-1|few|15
SASILGQLAMNTEAF
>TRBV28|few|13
ASSFIDRARNTIY
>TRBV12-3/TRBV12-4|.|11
ASSPLIQETQY
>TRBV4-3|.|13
ASSRALGGGYEQY
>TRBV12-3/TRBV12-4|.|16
ASCLAGFGQVPYNEQF
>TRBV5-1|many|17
ASSTGTSGGLLRQETQY
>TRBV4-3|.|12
ASSQVLVNTEAF
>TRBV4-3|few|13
ASSQEAGPDQPQH
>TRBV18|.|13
ASSPGGGGQETQY
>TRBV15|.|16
ATSRLTQGRGPGNTIY
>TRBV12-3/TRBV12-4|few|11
ASSFLANYGYT
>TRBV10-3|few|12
AISGSGRALGQY
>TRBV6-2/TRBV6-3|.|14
ASRPPERFSYNEQF
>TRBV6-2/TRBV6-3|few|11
ASSAGLGYEQY
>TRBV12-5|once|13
ASGVWGGSYNEQF
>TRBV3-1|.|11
ASSQFNGVEAF
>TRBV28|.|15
ASSPPLGAGSSYEQY
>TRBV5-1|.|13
ASSFHLTGRETQY
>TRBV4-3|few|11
ASTIGFDFEQY
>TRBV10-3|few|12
AISDPTGGSGYT
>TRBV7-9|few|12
ASSISSSYNEQF
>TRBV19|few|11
ASSKDRSETQY
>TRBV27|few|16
ASSLSRLRDRGHTEAF
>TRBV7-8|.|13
ASRQQFANTGELF
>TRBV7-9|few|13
ASSSVYTGEETQY
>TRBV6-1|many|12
ATGDRSSYNEQF
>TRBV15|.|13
ATSRDLRRMPPLH
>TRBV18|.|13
ASSITGGASYEQY
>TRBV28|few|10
ASSLWASEQY
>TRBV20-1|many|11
SATTKGSRGYT
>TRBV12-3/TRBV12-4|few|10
ASSFTGFSAF
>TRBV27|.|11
ASSMAGAYEQY
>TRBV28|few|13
ASSLWGQGVYEQY
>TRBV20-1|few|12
SAQTGVEADTQY
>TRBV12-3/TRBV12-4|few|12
ASSLATEAGELF
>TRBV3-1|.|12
ASSQESQGGIQY
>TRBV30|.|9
AWSPYNTIY
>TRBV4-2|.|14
ASSAGPGQRGEKLF
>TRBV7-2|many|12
ASSPLGGVVTQY
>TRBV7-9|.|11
ASSFETTGEQY
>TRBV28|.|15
ASSLLRPSGTTGELF
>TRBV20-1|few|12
SARGLAGGTEQF
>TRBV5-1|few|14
ASSAGAGGARTEAF
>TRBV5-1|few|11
ASSDGNQETQY
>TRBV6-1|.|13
ASRNRRSSYNEQF
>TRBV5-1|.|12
ASNSGTGRNEQF
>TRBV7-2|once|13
ASSSRVGNTGELF
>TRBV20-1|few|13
SASFGQGFLGEQY